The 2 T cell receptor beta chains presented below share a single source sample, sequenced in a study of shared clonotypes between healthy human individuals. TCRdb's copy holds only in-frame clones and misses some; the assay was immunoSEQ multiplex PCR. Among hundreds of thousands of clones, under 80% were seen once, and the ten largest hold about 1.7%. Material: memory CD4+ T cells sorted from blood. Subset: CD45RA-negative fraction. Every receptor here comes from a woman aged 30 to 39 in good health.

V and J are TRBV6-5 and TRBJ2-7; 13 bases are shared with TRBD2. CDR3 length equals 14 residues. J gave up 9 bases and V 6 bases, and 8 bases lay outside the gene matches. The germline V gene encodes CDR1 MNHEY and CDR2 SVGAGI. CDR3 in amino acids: CASSPGTSGTVQYF. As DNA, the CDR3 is TGTGCCAGCAGCCCCGGGACTAGCGGGACGGTGCAGTACTTC.

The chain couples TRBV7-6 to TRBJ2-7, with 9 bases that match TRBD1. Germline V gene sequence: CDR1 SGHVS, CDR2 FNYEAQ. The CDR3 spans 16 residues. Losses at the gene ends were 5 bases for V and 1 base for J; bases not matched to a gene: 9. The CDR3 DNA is TGTGCCAGCAGCGCGCAAACAGGGGGCGATTCCTACGAGCAGTACTTC. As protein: CASSAQTGGDSYEQYF.